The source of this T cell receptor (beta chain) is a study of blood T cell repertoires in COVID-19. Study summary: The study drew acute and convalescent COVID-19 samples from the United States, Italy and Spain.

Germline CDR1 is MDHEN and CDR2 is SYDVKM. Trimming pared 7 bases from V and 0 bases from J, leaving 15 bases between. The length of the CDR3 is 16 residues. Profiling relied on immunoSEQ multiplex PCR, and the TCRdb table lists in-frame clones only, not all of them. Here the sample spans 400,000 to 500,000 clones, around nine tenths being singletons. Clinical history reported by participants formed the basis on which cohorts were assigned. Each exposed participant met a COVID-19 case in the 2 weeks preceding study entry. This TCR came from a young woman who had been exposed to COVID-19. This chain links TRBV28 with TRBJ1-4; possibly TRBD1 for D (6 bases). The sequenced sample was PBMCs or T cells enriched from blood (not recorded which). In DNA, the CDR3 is TGTGCCAGCACTCCAACAGGGACTACAACTAATGAAAAACTGTTTTTT. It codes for CASTPTGTTTNEKLFF.